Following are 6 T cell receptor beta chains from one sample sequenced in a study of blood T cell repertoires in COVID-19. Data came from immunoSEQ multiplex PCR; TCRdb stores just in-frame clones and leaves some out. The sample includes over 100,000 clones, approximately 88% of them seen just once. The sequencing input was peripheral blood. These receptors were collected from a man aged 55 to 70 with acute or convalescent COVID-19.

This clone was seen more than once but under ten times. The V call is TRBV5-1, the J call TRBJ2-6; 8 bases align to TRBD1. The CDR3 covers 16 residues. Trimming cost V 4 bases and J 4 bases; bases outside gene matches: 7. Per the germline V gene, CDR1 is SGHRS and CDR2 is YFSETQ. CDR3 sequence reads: CASSAGQGAGANVLTF. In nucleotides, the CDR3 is TGCGCCAGCAGCGCCGGACAGGGAGCGGGGGCCAACGTCCTGACTTTC.

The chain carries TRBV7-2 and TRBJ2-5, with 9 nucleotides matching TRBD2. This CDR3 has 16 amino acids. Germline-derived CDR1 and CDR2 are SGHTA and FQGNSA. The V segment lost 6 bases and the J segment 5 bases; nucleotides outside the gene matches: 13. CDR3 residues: CASSGDSGSFWETQYF. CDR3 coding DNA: TGTGCCAGCAGTGGAGATAGCGGGAGTTTTTGGGAGACCCAGTACTTC.

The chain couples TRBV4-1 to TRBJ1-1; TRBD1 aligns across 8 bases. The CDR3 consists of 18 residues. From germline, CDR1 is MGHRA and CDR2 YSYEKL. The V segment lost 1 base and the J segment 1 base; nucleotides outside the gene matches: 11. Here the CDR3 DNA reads TGCGCCAGCAGCCAAGTAACCCTCCCGGGACAGGAGAACACTGAAGCTTTCTTT. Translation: CASSQVTLPGQENTEAFF.

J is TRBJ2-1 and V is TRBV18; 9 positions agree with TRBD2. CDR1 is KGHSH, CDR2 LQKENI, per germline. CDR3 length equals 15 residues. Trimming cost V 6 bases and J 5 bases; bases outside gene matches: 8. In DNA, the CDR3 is TGTGCCAGCTCGCAGACTAGCGGCCTAAACAATGAGCAGTTCTTC. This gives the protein CASSQTSGLNNEQFF.

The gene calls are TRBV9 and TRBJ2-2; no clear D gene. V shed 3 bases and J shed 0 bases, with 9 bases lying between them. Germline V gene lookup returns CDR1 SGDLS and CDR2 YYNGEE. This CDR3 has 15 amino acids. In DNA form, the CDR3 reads TGTGCCAGCAGCGGGCACACATCGAACACCGGGGAGCTGTTTTTT. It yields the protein CASSGHTSNTGELFF.

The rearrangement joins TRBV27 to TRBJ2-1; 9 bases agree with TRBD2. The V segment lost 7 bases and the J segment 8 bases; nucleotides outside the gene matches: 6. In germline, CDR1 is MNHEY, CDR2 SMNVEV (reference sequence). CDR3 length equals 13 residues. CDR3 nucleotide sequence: TGTGCCAGCAACATAGCGGGGGCGGATGAGCAGTTCTTC. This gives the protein CASNIAGADEQFF.